The next 5 T cell receptor beta chains were all read from a single sample in a study of glioma-infiltrating T cells after dendritic cell vaccination. TCRdb keeps only in-frame clones here, not all; method: immunoSEQ multiplex PCR. Altogether more than 85,000 clones are present, around 87% being singletons, with the ten largest covering 2.5% to 3%. As for time point: after dendritic cell vaccination, including at tumor progression/relapse. This material consisted of blood, taken after dendritic cell vaccination. The source of these receptors is a human donor with glioblastoma.

The J gene is TRBJ2-3, the V gene TRBV13; 14 bases align to TRBD2. V gave up 5 bases and J gave up 0 bases; unmatched junction bases: 16. The CDR3 loop spans 21 amino acids. The germline V gene encodes CDR1 PRHDT and CDR2 FYEKMQ (reference sequence). This chain's CDR3 is CASSTFGGLAGVAASTDTQYF. In DNA, the CDR3 is TGTGCCAGCAGCACCTTTGGGGGACTAGCGGGGGTAGCCGCTAGCACAGATACGCAGTATTTT.

The CDR3 DNA reads TGTGCCAGCAGCTTCGACAGCGACTCTGGAAACACCATATATTTT. It is translated as CASSFDSDSGNTIYF. The V call is TRBV7-2, the J call TRBJ1-3; D is perhaps TRBD1 (5 bases). V lost 3 bases and J lost 0, with 9 bases in between. The CDR3 extends over 15 amino acids. Germline V gene data show CDR1 as SGHTA and CDR2 as FQGNSA. Variable domain in full (rest from reference TRBV7-2 and TRBJ1-3): GAGVSQSPSNKVTEKGKDVELRCDPISGHTALYWYRQSLGQGLEFLIYFQGNSAPDKSGLPSDRFSAERTGGSVSTLTIQRTQQEDSAVYLCASSFDSDSGNTIYFGEGSWLTVV.

The CDR3 reads CASSVGSSSYNEQFF. The CDR3 region has the DNA TGTGCCAGCAGCGTAGGGTCCAGCTCCTACAATGAGCAGTTCTTC. This chain connects TRBV9 to TRBJ2-1; D is ambiguous. The CDR3 has 15 residues. The ends were cut back, 0 bases at V and 0 bases at J, with 7 bases in the middle. From germline, CDR1 is SGDLS and CDR2 YYNGEE.

V is TRBV13 and J is TRBJ2-1, with D possibly being TRBD2 (5 bases). There are 14 residues in the CDR3. V was cut by 5 bases and J by 8 bases, with 16 bases left in between. In germline, CDR1 is PRHDT, CDR2 FYEKMQ (reference sequence). CDR3 region: CASSPRPAGDEQFF. In DNA, the CDR3 is TGTGCCAGCAGCCCCCGGCCGGCGGGCGATGAGCAGTTCTTC.

A remark on this clone: The identical CDR3 is also encoded by other nucleotide sequences in the sample. The rearrangement joins TRBV19 to TRBJ2-3; maybe TRBD1 (5 bases). The CDR3 extends over 14 amino acids. Trimming stripped 4 bases from V and 3 bases from J, with 11 bases between. Germline values: CDR1 LNHDA, CDR2 SQIVND (reference sequence). DNA of the CDR3: TGTGCCAGTAGTACAGGGTCTCGAACAGATACGCAGTATTTT. Its translation is CASSTGSRTDTQYF.